The clone carrying this T cell receptor beta chain occurred many times. Its antigen is unknown. Separate cDNA molecules each had unique molecular identifiers attached to them. One entry per CDR3 protein results from TCRdb running MiXCR on the 5' RACE reads. This table holds roughly 46,000 distinct CDR3 sequences, less than 6.5% found once. The sample originates from a study of early T cells in non-severe SARS-CoV-2 infection. Study context: Bulk RNA from unsorted whole blood was sequenced; chains were unpaired.

Study-wide results and limits: Private and CD4 specificities were missed by VDJdb matching, which favored anti-spike CD8 responses.

Source: whole blood, taken at baseline. This TCR was sampled from an adult who was a healthcare worker with PCR-confirmed SARS-CoV-2 infection or an uninfected control (not recorded which).

CDR3 residues: CASSQDPSGQLRSYEQYF. CDR3 DNA sequence: TGTGCCAGCAGCCAAGACCCGTCCGGACAACTGCGATCCTACGAGCAGTACTTC. This chain joins TRBV4-2 and TRBJ2-7, with a weak D call TRBD1 (5 bases). This CDR3 spans 18 amino acids. With 0 bases removed from V and 1 base from J, the gap between germline ends came to 19 bases. The V gene's germline CDR1 is LGHNA and CDR2 YNFKEQ.